These 4 T cell receptor beta chains share one sample of origin, sequenced in a study of immune cell composition in non-small cell lung cancer. Profiled with immunoSEQ multiplex PCR; TCRdb holds only in-frame clones, not every one. The profile shows 8,500 to 14,000 clones, roughly 60% of them singletons. The sample taken for sequencing was lung tumor tissue. The receptors originated from a human donor with non-small cell lung cancer.

V and J are TRBV4-2 and TRBJ2-7, with D unclear. Germline V gives CDR1 LGHNA, CDR2 YNFKEQ. The CDR3 is made up of 14 amino acids. Trimming took 0 bases from V and 4 from J, leaving 10 bases between them. The CDR3: CASSQDFSLYEQYF. As DNA, the CDR3 is TGTGCCAGCAGCCAAGATTTCAGTTTGTACGAGCAGTACTTC.

Only one count was recorded for this clone. Here the CDR3 reads CASSLDRGGADTQYF. DNA for the CDR3: TGTGCCAGCAGCTTGGACCGGGGGGGGGCAGATACGCAGTATTTT. The rearrangement links TRBV5-4 to TRBJ2-3; 8 bases fit TRBD2. The ends lost 0 bases at V and 4 bases at J; junction bases unmatched: 4. Germline V CDR1 and CDR2: SGHNT, YYREEE (reference sequence). The CDR3 has 15 amino acids. The variable domain in full, completed from reference TRBV5-4 and TRBJ2-3, reads ETGVTQSPTHLIKTRGQQVTLRCSSQSGHNTVSWYQQALGQGPQFIFQYYREEENGRGNFPPRFSGLQFPNYSSELNVNALELDDSALYLCASSLDRGGADTQYFGPGTRLTVL.

This chain connects TRBV20-1 to TRBJ2-1, with a tentative D call TRBD2 (5 bases). The CDR3 is made up of 10 amino acids. V was trimmed by 6 bases and J by 10 bases, leaving 10 bases between them. Germline CDR1 reads DFQATT; CDR2 reads SNEGSKA (reference sequence). CDR3 residues: CSAWTREQFF. CDR3 bases: TGCAGTGCGTGGACTCGAGAGCAGTTCTTC.

The CDR3 loop reads CARGQGAPQPQHF. For the CDR3, the DNA is TGCGCGCGGGGACAGGGGGCCCCTCAGCCCCAGCATTTT. V and J are TRBV23-1 and TRBJ1-5; 12 positions match TRBD1. TRBV23-1 is identified as an open reading frame with a role that is uncertain. This CDR3 contains 13 residues.